Listed below are T cell receptor beta chains from one sample, sequenced in a study of identical twins. A single record per CDR3 protein comes from TCRdb applying MiXCR to the 5' RACE reads. The table has about 240,000 distinct CDR3 sequences, approximately 7.9% seen once. The same sample was also used in a study of yellow fever vaccine responses in identical twins.

The sequenced sample was CD8+ T cells sorted from blood. These receptors came from a young woman in good health. The CDR3 runs from the conserved cysteine through the conserved F or W. Fields, in order: clone size, D gene, J gene, V gene, CDR3 protein, CDR3 DNA. A D gene is named only where the DNA matches it firmly. Clone size is stated in some rows and not others, as once, few, many or a class when expanded.

abundance: .; d_gene: .; j_gene: TRBJ2-1; v_gene: TRBV24-1; CDR3aa: CATSDPRNEQFF; CDR3nt: TGTGCCACCAGTGATCCCCGCAATGAGCAGTTCTTC
abundance: many; d_gene: .; j_gene: TRBJ2-1; v_gene: TRBV5-1; CDR3aa: CASSLELVEDEQFF; CDR3nt: TGCGCCAGCAGCTTGGAACTAGTTGAGGATGAGCAGTTCTTC
abundance: many; d_gene: TRBD2; j_gene: TRBJ2-7; v_gene: TRBV7-8; CDR3aa: CASTQRGGYEQYF; CDR3nt: TGTGCCAGCACCCAGCGGGGCGGCTACGAGCAGTACTTC
abundance: many; d_gene: .; j_gene: TRBJ2-7; v_gene: TRBV10-3; CDR3aa: CAISEYGPEEEQYF; CDR3nt: TGTGCCATCAGTGAGTACGGGCCGGAGGAGGAGCAGTACTTC
abundance: .; d_gene: .; j_gene: TRBJ2-1; v_gene: TRBV4-1; CDR3aa: CASSQDGLPDNEQFF; CDR3nt: TGCGCCAGCAGCCAAGATGGTCTACCCGACAATGAGCAGTTCTTC
abundance: many; d_gene: TRBD2; j_gene: TRBJ2-7; v_gene: TRBV4-1; CDR3aa: CASSQGPGGLEQYF; CDR3nt: TGCGCCAGCAGCCAAGGTCCGGGGGGACTCGAGCAGTACTTC
abundance: .; d_gene: .; j_gene: TRBJ2-1; v_gene: TRBV12-3/TRBV12-4; CDR3aa: CASRTDTGLLDEQFF; CDR3nt: TGTGCCAGCAGGACCGACACAGGGTTATTGGATGAGCAGTTCTTC
abundance: few; d_gene: .; j_gene: TRBJ1-2; v_gene: TRBV7-9; CDR3aa: CASSLAASGDGYTF; CDR3nt: TGTGCCAGCAGCTTAGCGGCGTCAGGTGATGGCTACACCTTC
abundance: .; d_gene: .; j_gene: TRBJ1-1; v_gene: TRBV19; CDR3aa: CASTLGQNTEAFF; CDR3nt: TGTGCCAGTACCCTGGGACAGAACACTGAAGCTTTCTTT
abundance: .; d_gene: TRBD1; j_gene: TRBJ2-7; v_gene: TRBV11-1; CDR3aa: CASSMGTGPYEQYF; CDR3nt: TGTGCCAGCAGTATGGGGACAGGACCCTACGAGCAGTACTTC
abundance: .; d_gene: .; j_gene: TRBJ2-3; v_gene: TRBV5-6; CDR3aa: CASSFYTDTQYF; CDR3nt: TGTGCCAGCAGCTTTTACACAGATACGCAGTATTTT
abundance: .; d_gene: TRBD1; j_gene: TRBJ2-7; v_gene: TRBV7-9; CDR3aa: CASSSTGGYWSYEQYF; CDR3nt: TGTGCCAGCAGCTCTACAGGGGGATACTGGTCCTACGAGCAGTACTTC
abundance: .; d_gene: TRBD2; j_gene: TRBJ2-7; v_gene: TRBV12-3/TRBV12-4; CDR3aa: CASSASGRGYEQYF; CDR3nt: TGTGCCAGCAGTGCAAGCGGGAGGGGCTACGAGCAGTACTTC
abundance: many; d_gene: .; j_gene: TRBJ2-7; v_gene: TRBV29-1; CDR3aa: CSAETDSYEQYF; CDR3nt: TGCAGCGCAGAGACAGACTCCTACGAGCAGTACTTC
abundance: .; d_gene: TRBD2; j_gene: TRBJ2-1; v_gene: TRBV28; CDR3aa: CASSSPSSGRTFGEQFF; CDR3nt: TGTGCCAGCAGTTCACCATCTAGCGGGAGGACGTTCGGTGAGCAGTTCTTC
abundance: .; d_gene: TRBD1; j_gene: TRBJ2-2; v_gene: TRBV7-9; CDR3aa: CASSRTGTGELFF; CDR3nt: TGTGCCAGCAGCCGGACAGGGACCGGGGAGCTGTTTTTT
abundance: .; d_gene: TRBD2; j_gene: TRBJ2-1; v_gene: TRBV5-1; CDR3aa: CASSLGTSDEQFF; CDR3nt: TGCGCCAGCAGCCTCGGGACTAGCGATGAGCAGTTCTTC
abundance: many; d_gene: .; j_gene: TRBJ2-7; v_gene: TRBV7-6; CDR3aa: CASSPRQASYEQYF; CDR3nt: TGTGCCAGCAGCCCCCGACAGGCAAGCTACGAGCAGTACTTC
abundance: .; d_gene: TRBD2; j_gene: TRBJ2-1; v_gene: TRBV5-7; CDR3aa: CASSPGTSGGNYNEQFF; CDR3nt: TGTGCCAGCAGCCCCGGGACTAGCGGGGGAAATTACAATGAGCAGTTCTTC
abundance: once; d_gene: .; j_gene: TRBJ2-1; v_gene: TRBV2; CDR3aa: CACSGNYQFF; CDR3nt: TGTGCCTGCAGTGGTAACTACCAGTTCTTC
abundance: few; d_gene: .; j_gene: TRBJ2-5; v_gene: TRBV7-9; CDR3aa: CASSFASMETQYF; CDR3nt: TGTGCCAGCAGCTTCGCTAGCATGGAGACCCAGTACTTC
abundance: few; d_gene: .; j_gene: TRBJ2-7; v_gene: TRBV28; CDR3aa: CASSHSTGFEQYF; CDR3nt: TGTGCCAGCAGTCATTCGACAGGTTTCGAGCAGTACTTC
abundance: many; d_gene: .; j_gene: TRBJ1-1; v_gene: TRBV7-8; CDR3aa: CASSSSGQLNEAFF; CDR3nt: TGTGCCAGCAGCTCCTCGGGGCAGCTTAATGAAGCTTTCTTT
abundance: .; d_gene: .; j_gene: TRBJ2-6; v_gene: TRBV4-1; CDR3aa: CASTKTISGANVLTF; CDR3nt: TGCGCCAGCACCAAAACAATCTCTGGGGCCAACGTCCTGACTTTC
abundance: .; d_gene: .; j_gene: TRBJ1-1; v_gene: TRBV7-9; CDR3aa: CASSQTLTEAFF; CDR3nt: TGTGCCAGCAGCCAGACACTCACTGAAGCTTTCTTT
abundance: few; d_gene: .; j_gene: TRBJ1-2; v_gene: TRBV24-1; CDR3aa: CATSDETYGYTF; CDR3nt: TGTGCCACCAGTGATGAAACCTATGGCTACACCTTC
abundance: few; d_gene: .; j_gene: TRBJ2-1; v_gene: TRBV2; CDR3aa: CASPGGGPYNEQFF; CDR3nt: TGTGCCAGCCCTGGGGGGGGCCCCTACAATGAGCAGTTCTTC
abundance: many; d_gene: TRBD2; j_gene: TRBJ2-1; v_gene: TRBV6-1; CDR3aa: CASTLGGGGGYNEQFF; CDR3nt: TGTGCCAGCACCCTGGGGGGCGGGGGGGGCTACAATGAGCAGTTCTTC
abundance: .; d_gene: .; j_gene: TRBJ2-1; v_gene: TRBV7-9; CDR3aa: CASSPPRVSYNEQFF; CDR3nt: TGTGCCAGCAGCCCTCCCCGGGTCTCCTACAATGAGCAGTTCTTC
abundance: .; d_gene: TRBD2; j_gene: TRBJ2-1; v_gene: TRBV7-2; CDR3aa: CASSLVAGGGGHNEQFF; CDR3nt: TGTGCCAGCAGCTTAGTGGCCGGCGGGGGTGGACACAATGAGCAGTTCTTC
abundance: many; d_gene: .; j_gene: TRBJ1-5; v_gene: TRBV4-1; CDR3aa: CASSQGSGQGGQPQHF; CDR3nt: TGCGCCAGCAGCCAAGGGTCTGGGCAGGGAGGTCAGCCCCAGCATTTT
abundance: .; d_gene: .; j_gene: TRBJ1-2; v_gene: TRBV6-2/TRBV6-3; CDR3aa: CASRAPAGGYTF; CDR3nt: TGTGCCTCCCGGGCACCAGCGGGAGGCTACACCTTC
abundance: few; d_gene: TRBD1; j_gene: TRBJ2-1; v_gene: TRBV5-6; CDR3aa: CASSSDRESYNEQFF; CDR3nt: TGTGCCAGCAGCTCGGACAGGGAGTCCTACAATGAGCAGTTCTTC